Listed below are T cell receptor beta chains from one sample, sequenced in a study of shared clonotypes between healthy human individuals. Assay used: immunoSEQ multiplex PCR; TCRdb lists only in-frame clones, some missing. The repertoire consists of about 1.5 million clones, with 95% to 99% occurring once and the leading ten covering 0.45%. The source material was naive CD4+ T cells sorted from blood. The source of these receptors is a man aged 25 to 45 in good health. The CDR3 runs from the conserved cysteine through the conserved F or W. Fields, in order: V gene, J gene, clone size, D gene, CDR3 DNA, CDR3 protein. D genes are given only for firm matches. The size field is filled for only some rows; it gives once, few, many or a size class.

v_gene: TRBV28; j_gene: TRBJ2-3; abundance: once; d_gene: NA; CDR3nt: TGTGCCAGCAGTTCTACCCAGTGGTATTTT; CDR3aa: CASSSTQWYF
v_gene: TRBV4-1; j_gene: TRBJ1-5; abundance: NA; d_gene: NA; CDR3nt: TGCGCCAGCACCTCCCGGGTGGGGGTAAATCAGCCCCAGCATTTT; CDR3aa: CASTSRVGVNQPQHF
v_gene: TRBV5-1; j_gene: TRBJ1-2; abundance: once; d_gene: NA; CDR3nt: TGCGCCAGCAGCTCGGGACCCCTTGGCTATGGCTACACCTTC; CDR3aa: CASSSGPLGYGYTF
v_gene: TRBV5-4; j_gene: TRBJ2-3; abundance: NA; d_gene: TRBD1; CDR3nt: TGTGCCAGCAGCAAACCGGGACAGAAAGCAGATACGCAGTATTTT; CDR3aa: CASSKPGQKADTQYF
v_gene: TRBV6-1; j_gene: TRBJ2-7; abundance: NA; d_gene: NA; CDR3nt: TGTGCCAGCAGTGAGTGGTGGGGCCTGGGAGATAAAGAGCAGTACTTC; CDR3aa: CASSEWWGLGDKEQYF
v_gene: TRBV6-6; j_gene: TRBJ2-3; abundance: NA; d_gene: NA; CDR3nt: TGTGCCAGCAGTTTAGACAGACCTAGCACAGATACGCAGTATTTT; CDR3aa: CASSLDRPSTDTQYF
v_gene: TRBV5-4; j_gene: TRBJ2-5; abundance: few; d_gene: NA; CDR3nt: TGTGCCAGCAGCTTCGGTTGGGGGGCCCTTGAGACCCAGTACTTC; CDR3aa: CASSFGWGALETQYF
v_gene: TRBV11-2; j_gene: TRBJ1-2; abundance: NA; d_gene: NA; CDR3nt: TGTGCCAGCAGCTCCCTCCGGGGGCTCTTGAACTATGGCTACACCTTC; CDR3aa: CASSSLRGLLNYGYTF
v_gene: TRBV7-9; j_gene: TRBJ1-2; abundance: once; d_gene: NA; CDR3nt: TGTGCCAGCAGCTTAGCGAGGGGGGGCGGTTATGGCTACACCTTC; CDR3aa: CASSLARGGGYGYTF
v_gene: TRBV7-6; j_gene: TRBJ1-4; abundance: NA; d_gene: TRBD1; CDR3nt: TGTGCCAGCAGCCCTCGACAGGGGGGTGAAAAACTGTTTTTT; CDR3aa: CASSPRQGGEKLFF
v_gene: TRBV11-2; j_gene: TRBJ2-1; abundance: NA; d_gene: TRBD1; CDR3nt: TGTGCCAGCAGCTTAGTCGGACAGGGAAGGAGGGCCCCCTACAATGAGCAGTTCTTC; CDR3aa: CASSLVGQGRRAPYNEQFF
v_gene: TRBV5-8; j_gene: TRBJ1-5; abundance: NA; d_gene: NA; CDR3nt: TGTGCCAGCAGCTTGCGGAGGGTTTCAGGTCAGCCCCAGCATTTT; CDR3aa: CASSLRRVSGQPQHF
v_gene: TRBV15; j_gene: TRBJ2-1; abundance: NA; d_gene: TRBD2; CDR3nt: TGTGCCACCAGCAGAGGGCGGGGTAGCGGGAGTAATGAGCAGTTCTTC; CDR3aa: CATSRGRGSGSNEQFF
v_gene: TRBV27; j_gene: TRBJ2-3; abundance: NA; d_gene: TRBD2; CDR3nt: TGTGCCAGCAGTTTGAGCGGACTAGCAAACACAGATACGCAGTATTTT; CDR3aa: CASSLSGLANTDTQYF
v_gene: TRBV14; j_gene: TRBJ1-1; abundance: NA; d_gene: TRBD1; CDR3nt: TGTGCCAGCAGCCGACGTACAGGGGACACTGAAGCTTTCTTT; CDR3aa: CASSRRTGDTEAFF
v_gene: TRBV19; j_gene: TRBJ1-2; abundance: NA; d_gene: NA; CDR3nt: TGTGCCAGTAGGAGGGGGAATGGCTACACCTTC; CDR3aa: CASRRGNGYTF
v_gene: TRBV27; j_gene: TRBJ2-5; abundance: NA; d_gene: TRBD1; CDR3nt: TGTGCCAGCAGTATACAGGGGTTTGGAGAGACCCAGTACTTC; CDR3aa: CASSIQGFGETQYF
v_gene: TRBV18; j_gene: TRBJ1-5; abundance: NA; d_gene: NA; CDR3nt: TGTGCCAGCTCGCCTAACCGGGACAGCAATCAGCCCCAGCATTTT; CDR3aa: CASSPNRDSNQPQHF
v_gene: TRBV28; j_gene: TRBJ2-7; abundance: NA; d_gene: TRBD2; CDR3nt: TGTGCCAGCACTCCCCGGGAGGGATCCTCCTACGAGCAGTACTTC; CDR3aa: CASTPREGSSYEQYF
v_gene: TRBV5-1; j_gene: TRBJ2-7; abundance: NA; d_gene: NA; CDR3nt: TGCGCCAGCAGCTCCCTCCAGGGCGAGCAGTACTTC; CDR3aa: CASSSLQGEQYF
v_gene: TRBV15; j_gene: TRBJ1-5; abundance: once; d_gene: TRBD1; CDR3nt: TGTGCCACCAGCAGGGAACAGGGGGCTTTTCAGCCCCAGCATTTT; CDR3aa: CATSREQGAFQPQHF
v_gene: TRBV7-8; j_gene: TRBJ2-1; abundance: once; d_gene: NA; CDR3nt: TGTGCCAGCAGCTTCAGAAGGCGGGGCTCCTACAATGAGCAGTTCTTC; CDR3aa: CASSFRRRGSYNEQFF
v_gene: TRBV5-1; j_gene: TRBJ2-3; abundance: NA; d_gene: TRBD1; CDR3nt: TGCGCCAGCAGCCCCGGACAGGGGACAGATACGCAGTATTTT; CDR3aa: CASSPGQGTDTQYF
v_gene: TRBV9; j_gene: TRBJ2-7; abundance: NA; d_gene: NA; CDR3nt: TGTGCCAGCAGCGTAACCGGGAGCTCCTACGAGCAGTACTTC; CDR3aa: CASSVTGSSYEQYF
v_gene: TRBV10-3; j_gene: TRBJ1-1; abundance: NA; d_gene: NA; CDR3nt: TGTGCCATCAGTGAGGGGGCGGTCACTGAAGCTTTCTTT; CDR3aa: CAISEGAVTEAFF
v_gene: TRBV14; j_gene: TRBJ2-7; abundance: NA; d_gene: NA; CDR3nt: TGTGCCAGCAGCCAATACTACGAGCAGTACTTC; CDR3aa: CASSQYYEQYF
v_gene: TRBV12-2; j_gene: TRBJ2-2; abundance: NA; d_gene: NA; CDR3nt: TGTGCAAGTCGTAGGACGGACACCGGGGAGCTGTTTTTT; CDR3aa: CASRRTDTGELFF
v_gene: TRBV7-3; j_gene: TRBJ2-3; abundance: NA; d_gene: NA; CDR3nt: TGTGCCAGCAGCCCTACTAGCCGACGCACAGATACGCAGTATTTT; CDR3aa: CASSPTSRRTDTQYF
v_gene: TRBV5-6; j_gene: TRBJ2-5; abundance: NA; d_gene: NA; CDR3nt: TGTGCCAGCAGCTGGGCAGGGGTCGGCGCGGAGACCCAGTACTTC; CDR3aa: CASSWAGVGAETQYF
v_gene: TRBV5-1; j_gene: TRBJ2-5; abundance: NA; d_gene: NA; CDR3nt: TGCGCCAGCAGCTTGTACGGAATACAAGAGACCCAGTACTTC; CDR3aa: CASSLYGIQETQYF
v_gene: TRBV6-1; j_gene: TRBJ2-3; abundance: NA; d_gene: TRBD2; CDR3nt: TGTGCCAGCACTCGGACTAGCCTCACGAATACGCAGTATTTT; CDR3aa: CASTRTSLTNTQYF
v_gene: TRBV2; j_gene: TRBJ2-5; abundance: NA; d_gene: TRBD2; CDR3nt: TGTGCCAGCAGTGAAAGGGCTAGCGGGAGTGAGGAGACCCAGTACTTC; CDR3aa: CASSERASGSEETQYF
v_gene: TRBV5-1; j_gene: TRBJ2-1; abundance: NA; d_gene: NA; CDR3nt: TGCGCCAGCAGCTGGGGTGGGGCGGGAACATCCTACAATGAGCAGTTCTTC; CDR3aa: CASSWGGAGTSYNEQFF
v_gene: TRBV7-9; j_gene: TRBJ2-5; abundance: NA; d_gene: NA; CDR3nt: TGTGCCAGCAGCTTAGCATCGGGGCGCGAGGAGACCCAGTACTTC; CDR3aa: CASSLASGREETQYF
v_gene: TRBV6-1; j_gene: TRBJ2-1; abundance: NA; d_gene: TRBD2; CDR3nt: TGTGCCAGCAGTGATCCCGGACTAGCGGGAGTGGGCGAGCAGTTCTTC; CDR3aa: CASSDPGLAGVGEQFF
v_gene: TRBV5-1; j_gene: TRBJ2-3; abundance: NA; d_gene: NA; CDR3nt: TGCGCCAGCTACTCTGTTGCGGGCACAGATACGCAGTATTTT; CDR3aa: CASYSVAGTDTQYF
v_gene: TRBV6-1; j_gene: TRBJ2-7; abundance: NA; d_gene: NA; CDR3nt: TGTGCCAGCAGTGAAAAGTACCCTGCATACGAGCAGTACTTC; CDR3aa: CASSEKYPAYEQYF
v_gene: TRBV7-8; j_gene: TRBJ2-7; abundance: NA; d_gene: TRBD1; CDR3nt: TGTGCCAGCAGCCGTACGTCCGGGACAGGGGCGCCCTTCGGCTACGAGCAGTACTTC; CDR3aa: CASSRTSGTGAPFGYEQYF
v_gene: TRBV10-1; j_gene: TRBJ2-7; abundance: NA; d_gene: TRBD2; CDR3nt: TGCGCCAGCAGTGAGTATACTAGCGGGAGTACCTACGAGCAGTACTTC; CDR3aa: CASSEYTSGSTYEQYF
v_gene: TRBV7-3; j_gene: TRBJ2-7; abundance: NA; d_gene: NA; CDR3nt: TGTGCCAGCAGACAAGACCGAATGGCGGGACTGGACTTC; CDR3aa: CASRQDRMAGLDF
v_gene: TRBV6-5; j_gene: TRBJ1-1; abundance: NA; d_gene: NA; CDR3nt: TGTGCCAGCAGGCACCAATCCGGGAACACTGAAGCTTTCTTT; CDR3aa: CASRHQSGNTEAFF
v_gene: TRBV29-1; j_gene: TRBJ1-1; abundance: NA; d_gene: NA; CDR3nt: TGCAGCTCGCGGGGGGGGAACACTGAAGCTTTCTTT; CDR3aa: CSSRGGNTEAFF
v_gene: TRBV9; j_gene: TRBJ2-1; abundance: NA; d_gene: NA; CDR3nt: TGTGCCAGCAGCCCCTACGGGACGAGCTACAATGAGCAGTTCTTC; CDR3aa: CASSPYGTSYNEQFF
v_gene: TRBV30; j_gene: TRBJ2-3; abundance: NA; d_gene: TRBD2; CDR3nt: TGTGCCTGGAGCACAGCGGGAGTCGCTACGCAGTATTTT; CDR3aa: CAWSTAGVATQYF